Following are 18 T cell receptor beta chains from one sample sequenced in a study of blood T cell repertoires in COVID-19. Measured with immunoSEQ multiplex PCR; TCRdb has only the in-frame clones, and not every one. This sample has about 180,000 clones, with just under 90% found just once. The sequencing sample was made of peripheral blood. The origin of the receptors is a woman in her 70s with COVID-19, enrolled during active disease.

The chain recombines TRBV2 with TRBJ1-2, with 8 bases matching TRBD1. Trimming cost V 5 bases and J 4 bases; bases outside gene matches: 3. The length of the CDR3 is 13 residues. Germline values: CDR1 SNHLY, CDR2 FYNNEI. The CDR3 region is CASSRDRGYGYTF. CDR3 in DNA: TGTGCCAGCAGTCGAGACAGGGGCTATGGCTACACCTTC.

In this sample, this clone turned up a few times. The J gene is TRBJ1-1, the V gene TRBV6-5; D unclear. Trimming shortened V by 5 bases and J by 0 bases, and 13 bases separated the two germline ends. The CDR3 consists of 15 residues. Looked up from germline, CDR1 is MNHEY and CDR2 is SVGAGI. The CDR3 DNA sequence: TGTGCCAGCAGTCCCTTTGGCCCCGTGAACACTGAAGCTTTCTTT. This translates into CASSPFGPVNTEAFF.

V usage is TRBV6-2 or TRBV6-3 and J usage is TRBJ1-1; perhaps TRBD1 as D (5 bases). Germline CDR1 and CDR2: MNHEY and SVGEGT. This CDR3 has 12 residues. With 2 bases removed from V and 5 bases from J, the gap between germline ends came to 6 bases. The CDR3 DNA follows: TGTGCCAGCAGTTACGGGGGGACTGAAGCTTTCTTT. The encoded protein is CASSYGGTEAFF.

CDR3 sequence (DNA): TGTGCCAGCAGTTACAACAGGGGCAATAATGAAAAACTGTTTTTT. This gives the protein CASSYNRGNNEKLFF. This chain uses TRBV6-5 with TRBJ1-4, with 7 bases identical to TRBD1. The length of the CDR3 is 15 residues. Trimming took 2 bases from V and 4 from J; bases not matched to a gene: 4. The germline gives CDR1 MNHEY, CDR2 SVGAGI.

The V call is TRBV7-6, the J call TRBJ2-1; 13 bases are shared with TRBD2. This CDR3 is 16 amino acids long. V lost 5 bases and J lost 8; bases outside the gene matches: 9. The germline gives CDR1 SGHVS, CDR2 FNYEAQ. CDR3 sequence: CASSGGWTSGRDEQFF. Here the CDR3 DNA reads TGTGCCAGCAGCGGAGGGTGGACTAGCGGGAGAGATGAGCAGTTCTTC.

The V gene is TRBV6-2 or TRBV6-3, the J gene TRBJ2-7; no reliable D call. The CDR3 spans 11 residues. V lost 5 bases to trimming and J lost 8 bases, with 10 bases between them. CDR1 and CDR2 from the germline V gene are MNHEY and SVGEGT. The CDR3 loop is CASSTLGKQYF. The CDR3 DNA is TGTGCCAGCAGTACCCTAGGAAAGCAGTACTTC.

This clone was observed many times. The chain has TRBV11-3 and TRBJ2-7; a possible D gene is TRBD2 (5 bases). V lost 2 bases, J lost 2 bases, and 13 bases lay in between. The CDR3 runs 15 residues. CDR1 and CDR2 (germline): SGHNT, YENEEA. CDR3 coding DNA: TGTGCCAGCAGCTTACACGGGAAGATAACCTACGAGCAGTACTTC. Translated, it gives CASSLHGKITYEQYF.

V is TRBV28 and J is TRBJ2-7, with no clear D. Germline-derived CDR1 and CDR2 are MDHEN and SYDVKM. V lost 8 bases to trimming and J lost 7 bases, with 9 bases between them. The CDR3 has 10 residues. This chain's CDR3 is CASSGREQYF. CDR3 bases: TGTGCCAGCTCGGGTCGGGAGCAGTACTTC.

This sequence joins TRBV6-5 and TRBJ1-5, with 7 bases matching TRBD1. CDR1 MNHEY and CDR2 SVGAGI come from the germline V gene. This CDR3 region has 15 residues. The V gene end was trimmed by 5 bases and the J gene end by 5 bases; junction bases not matched to a gene: 9. The CDR3 coding sequence is TGTGCCAGCAGTAAGACAGGGTTTCTGGATCAGCCCCAGCATTTT. Protein product: CASSKTGFLDQPQHF.

The J gene is TRBJ1-1, the V gene TRBV27; 7 nucleotides match TRBD1. Trimming at V came to 6 bases and at J to 0 bases, leaving 13 bases not matched to a gene. The germline gives CDR1 MNHEY, CDR2 SMNVEV (reference sequence). The CDR3 loop spans 17 amino acids. CDR3 sequence (DNA): TGTGCCAGCAGGCGTAGAACAGGGGCCGGCGTGAACACTGAAGCTTTCTTT. This encodes CASRRRTGAGVNTEAFF.

V gene TRBV15 combines with J gene TRBJ2-7, with D maybe TRBD2 (5 bases). This CDR3 comprises 13 residues. CDR1 and CDR2 from the germline V gene are LNHNV and YYDKDF (reference sequence). Trimming left V 2 bases short and J 6 bases short, with 11 bases between. The CDR3 sequence: CATSRSLVAEQYF. CDR3 DNA: TGTGCCACCAGCAGATCACTAGTTGCCGAGCAGTACTTC.

The chain recombines TRBV1 with TRBJ2-7; the D call of TRBD1 is as the table states it, not checked on the DNA. TRBV1 is noted as a pseudogene. The CDR3 has 16 amino acids. The CDR3 here is CTSSQPGQGISYEQYF. The DNA of the CDR3 is TGCACCAGCAGCCAACCGGGACAGGGGATCTCCTACGAGCAGTACTTC.

The chain carries TRBV24-1 and TRBJ2-1, with TRBD2 matching 11 bases. The CDR3 sequence is 16 residues long. Germline loops: CDR1 KGHDR, CDR2 SFDVKD. Trimming at V came to 5 bases and at J to 5 bases, leaving 7 bases not matched to a gene. CDR3 DNA sequence: TGTGCCACCAGTGGGGATCCTAGCGGGGGGAACAATGAGCAGTTCTTC. Protein sequence: CATSGDPSGGNNEQFF.

This rearrangement joins TRBV19 to TRBJ2-7; 8 bases are shared with TRBD1. The CDR3 sequence is 18 residues long. Germline CDR1 and CDR2: LNHDA and SQIVND (reference sequence). Trimming removed 3 bases from V and 2 bases from J; junction bases left unmatched: 15. DNA for the CDR3: TGTGCCAGTAGTATTTTTTCCGGGACAGGTGATAGACCCTACGAGCAGTACTTC. Protein: CASSIFSGTGDRPYEQYF.

This clone appeared a few times. CDR3 coding DNA: TGCGCCAGATCTCGACAGGGGAGCTCCTATAATTCACCCCTCCACTTT. Its protein product is CARSRQGSSYNSPLHF. V usage is TRBV10-1 and J usage is TRBJ1-6; TRBD1 matches 8 bases. Trimming took 9 bases from V and 0 from J; bases not matched to a gene: 7. The CDR3 totals 16 residues. From germline, CDR1 is WNHNN and CDR2 SYGVQD (reference sequence).

The V gene is TRBV5-1, the J gene TRBJ2-1; D gene ambiguous. V lost 0 bases, J lost 1 base, and 8 bases lay in between. From germline, CDR1 is SGHRS and CDR2 YFSETQ. The CDR3 is 15 amino acids. This chain's CDR3 is CASSLELTSYNEQFF. The CDR3 DNA reads TGCGCCAGCAGCTTGGAACTCACGTCCTACAATGAGCAGTTCTTC.

V usage is TRBV6-2 or TRBV6-3 and J usage is TRBJ1-2; 9 bases align to TRBD1. The trim removed 6 bases at V and 8 bases at J, leaving 7 bases unmatched. CDR3 length equals 13 residues. Germline loops: CDR1 MNHEY, CDR2 SVGEGT. The chain's CDR3 is CASSRQGDGGYTF. CDR3 nucleotide sequence: TGTGCCAGCAGCAGACAGGGGGACGGCGGCTACACCTTC.

The V gene is TRBV7-2, the J gene TRBJ1-3; possibly TRBD1 for D (6 bases). The ends were cut back, 3 bases at V and 4 bases at J, with 13 bases in the middle. The CDR3 consists of 15 residues. CDR1 and CDR2 (germline): SGHTA, FQGNSA. The CDR3 region is CASSLRGPLGNTIYF. The CDR3 nucleotides are TGTGCCAGCAGCTTGCGGGGGCCGTTGGGAAACACCATATATTTT.